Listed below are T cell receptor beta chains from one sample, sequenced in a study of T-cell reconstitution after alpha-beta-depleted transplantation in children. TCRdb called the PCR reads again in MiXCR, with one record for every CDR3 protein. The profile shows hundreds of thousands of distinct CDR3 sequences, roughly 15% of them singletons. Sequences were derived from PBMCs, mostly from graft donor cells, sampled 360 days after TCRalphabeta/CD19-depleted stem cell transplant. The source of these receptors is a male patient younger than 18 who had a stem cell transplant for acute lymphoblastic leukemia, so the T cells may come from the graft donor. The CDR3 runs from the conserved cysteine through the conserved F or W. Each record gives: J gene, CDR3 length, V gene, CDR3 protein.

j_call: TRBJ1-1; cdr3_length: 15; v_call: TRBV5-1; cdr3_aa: CASSFPIKGSSEAFF
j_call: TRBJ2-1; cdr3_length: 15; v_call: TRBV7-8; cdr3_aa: CASSSLDWRAYEQFF
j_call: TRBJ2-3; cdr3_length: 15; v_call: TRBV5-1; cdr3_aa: CASSRLAGATDTQYF
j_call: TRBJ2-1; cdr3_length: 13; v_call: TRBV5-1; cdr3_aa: CASSLLEANEQFF
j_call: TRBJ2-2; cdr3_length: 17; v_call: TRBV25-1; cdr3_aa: CASSEWDWYGNTGELFF
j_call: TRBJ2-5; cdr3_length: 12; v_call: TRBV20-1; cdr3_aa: CSACGQGETQYF
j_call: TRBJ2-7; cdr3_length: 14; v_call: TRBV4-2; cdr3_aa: CASSHPSPQYEQYF
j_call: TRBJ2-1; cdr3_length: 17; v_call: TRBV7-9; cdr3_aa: CASSFRTSGIDYNEQFF
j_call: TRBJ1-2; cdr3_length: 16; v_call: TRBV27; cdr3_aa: CASSLSEGQGTKGYTF
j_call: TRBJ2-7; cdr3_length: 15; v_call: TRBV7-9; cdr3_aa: CSSSLSERRSYEQYF
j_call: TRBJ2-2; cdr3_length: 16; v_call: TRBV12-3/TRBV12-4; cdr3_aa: CASSSVIGFKTGELFF
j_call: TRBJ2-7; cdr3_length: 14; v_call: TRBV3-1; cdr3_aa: CASGAGMPPYEQYF
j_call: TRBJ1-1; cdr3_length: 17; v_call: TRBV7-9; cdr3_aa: CASSPGTGSIGYTEAFF
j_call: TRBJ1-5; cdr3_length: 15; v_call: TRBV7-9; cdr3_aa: CASSPIRSMNQPQHF
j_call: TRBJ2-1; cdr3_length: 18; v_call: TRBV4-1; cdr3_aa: CASSRLLVRASSYNEQFF
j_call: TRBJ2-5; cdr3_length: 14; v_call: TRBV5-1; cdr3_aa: CASSFAGVRETQYF
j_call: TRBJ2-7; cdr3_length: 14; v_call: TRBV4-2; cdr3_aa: CASSQAEGDYEQYF
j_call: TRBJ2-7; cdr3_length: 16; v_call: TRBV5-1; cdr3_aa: CASSSGSGGSFDEQYF
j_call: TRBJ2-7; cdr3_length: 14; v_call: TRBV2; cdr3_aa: CASSDQGVAYEQYF
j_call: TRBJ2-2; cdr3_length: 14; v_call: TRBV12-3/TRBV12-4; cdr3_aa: CASSWNQNTGELFF
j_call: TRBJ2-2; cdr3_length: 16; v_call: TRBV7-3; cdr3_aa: CASSTSGQGAPGELFF